The 5 T cell receptor beta chains below were found in one sample sequenced in a study of identical twins. TCRdb recomputed calls from the 5' RACE reads with MiXCR, one row per CDR3 protein. The sample gives 350,000 to 600,000 distinct CDR3 sequences, more than 13% of which show up once; 0.4% to 0.55% is in the top ten. These data also featured in a second study, about yellow fever vaccine responses in identical twins.

Sequencing was performed on CD4+ T cells sorted from blood. The receptors were sampled from a woman aged 18 to 35 in good health.

The rearrangement joins TRBV20-1 to TRBJ2-2; 9 bases fit TRBD1. In germline, CDR1 is DFQATT, CDR2 SNEGSKA (reference sequence). The CDR3 length is 14 residues. The V gene end was trimmed by 8 bases and the J gene end by 6 bases; junction bases not matched to a gene: 10. This chain's CDR3 is CSLAGQGLPGELFF. The CDR3 DNA follows: TGCAGTCTGGCGGGACAGGGTCTTCCCGGGGAGCTGTTTTTT.

The V call is TRBV7-2, the J call TRBJ2-5; 9 bases map to TRBD2. The CDR3 spans 16 residues. In germline, CDR1 is SGHTA, CDR2 FQGNSA. Trimming removed 0 bases from V and 1 base from J; junction bases left unmatched: 3. The CDR3 spells CASSLAGTSSQETQYF. CDR3 DNA sequence: TGTGCCAGCAGCTTAGCCGGGACTAGCAGCCAAGAGACCCAGTACTTC.

The chain employs TRBV12-3 or TRBV12-4 and TRBJ2-3; tentatively, D is TRBD1 or TRBD2 (5 bases each). Trimming removed 3 bases at V and 6 bases at J, with 16 bases between. The CDR3 has 15 amino acids. CDR3 protein: CASSFREITTDTQYF. The CDR3 DNA follows: TGTGCCAGCAGTTTCAGGGAGATCACCACGGATACGCAGTATTTT.

This clonotype was observed a few times. The V gene is TRBV9, the J gene TRBJ2-7; 7 positions agree with TRBD1. After removal of 4 bases from V and 7 bases from J, the junction contained 11 bases not matched to a gene. This CDR3 is built from 14 residues. Per germline, CDR1 SGDLS and CDR2 YYNGEE. In DNA, the CDR3 is TGTGCCAGCAGCCCCCGGCCAGGGGGTTCTGAGCAGTACTTC. Translating it yields CASSPRPGGSEQYF.

The genes are TRBV28 and TRBJ1-4; D is ambiguous. Germline-derived CDR1 and CDR2 are MDHEN and SYDVKM. V was shortened by 3 bases and J by 3 bases, with 5 bases between the two germline ends. The CDR3 loop spans 13 amino acids. The DNA of the CDR3 is TGTGCCAGCAGTTTCCAGCCTAATGAAAAACTGTTTTTT. The encoded protein is CASSFQPNEKLFF.